Listed here are 25 T cell receptor beta chains from one sample, sequenced in a study of CD8 T cells in ankylosing spondylitis. Findings and limits, study-wide: Seemingly characteristic of ankylosing spondylitis blood was a TCR beta motif consisting of several highly homologous variants.

TCRdb independently ran MiXCR on the 5' RACE reads; one entry per CDR3 protein. This sample yields some 330,000 distinct CDR3 sequences, of which under 8.5% are seen a single time; roughly 14% belongs to the top ten. Antigens for these TCRs are unknown. Sequencing was done on a sample of blood, either unsorted or a sorted T cell fraction (not recorded which). These receptors originate from a male donor with ankylosing spondylitis.

The rearrangement uses TRBV11-2 and TRBJ1-2, with 9 positions matching TRBD1. CDR3 size: 15 residues. Looked up from germline, CDR1 is SGHAT and CDR2 is FQNNGV. The J segment lost 6 bases and the V segment lost 0 bases, leaving 5 bases of the junction unmatched. The CDR3 loop is CASSLDLRQGDGYTF. The DNA of the CDR3 is TGTGCCAGCAGCTTAGACTTGCGACAGGGGGATGGCTACACCTTC. The full variable domain, completed using reference TRBV11-2 and TRBJ1-2, is EAGVAQSPRYKIIEKRQSVAFWCNPISGHATLYWYQQILGQGPKLLIQFQNNGVVDDSQLPKDRFSAERLKGVDSTLKIQPAKLEDSAVYLCASSLDLRQGDGYTFGSGTRLTVV.

This clonotype occurred a few times. The chain joins TRBV11-3 to TRBJ2-1; TRBD2 aligns across 7 bases. Germline trimming cut 5 bases from V and 9 bases from J; bases unmatched to any gene: 13. The CDR3 spans 15 residues. Germline CDR1 SGHNT, CDR2 YENEEA. For the CDR3, the DNA is TGTGCCAGCAGCACAGGACTAGTAGGAGGTGGTGAGCAGTTCTTC. It is translated as CASSTGLVGGGEQFF.

The table lists this clonotype with many counts. This chain links TRBV7-2 with TRBJ1-2, with D possibly being TRBD1 (6 bases). Germline assignment: CDR1 SGHTA and CDR2 FQGNSA. The CDR3 runs to 15 residues. The ends were cut back, 5 bases at V and 8 bases at J, with 21 bases in the middle. CDR3: CASSARGFDRRGYTF. CDR3 nucleotide sequence: TGTGCCAGCAGCGCTAGGGGGTTCGACAGGCGCGGCTACACCTTC.

CDR3 DNA sequence: TGTGCCACCAGCAGGGGCAGGGGGTTAGGCGGGGAGCTGTTTTTT. Translation gives CATSRGRGLGGELFF. The chain has TRBV15 and TRBJ2-2; TRBD1 matches 7 bases. CDR1 is LNHNV, CDR2 YYDKDF, per germline (reference sequence). Unmatched junction bases numbered 8, after V lost 3 bases and J lost 7 bases. The CDR3 spans 15 residues.

Only a few counts were recorded for this clonotype. The J gene is TRBJ2-1, the V gene TRBV5-1, with D perhaps matching TRBD2 (6 bases). Germline CDR1 SGHRS, CDR2 YFSETQ. This CDR3 contains 14 residues. Trimming cost V 7 bases and J 1 base, with 12 bases left between them. This chain's CDR3 is CASGGSSSYNEQFF. CDR3 DNA: TGCGCCAGCGGAGGGTCTAGTTCCTACAATGAGCAGTTCTTC.

The V and J genes are TRBV29-1 and TRBJ2-7; D uncertain. The germline CDR1 and CDR2 sequences are SQVTM and ANQGSEA. The CDR3 runs to 13 residues. V was pared by 4 bases and J by 0 bases, with 10 bases between. The CDR3 sequence: CSVGPRDSYEQYF. CDR3 nucleotides: TGCAGCGTTGGCCCCCGAGACTCCTACGAGCAGTACTTC.

This clonotype was counted only a few times. This chain joins TRBV29-1 and TRBJ2-1, with D unresolved. Germline V gene data show CDR1 as SQVTM and CDR2 as ANQGSEA. The CDR3 loop spans 13 amino acids. V lost 6 bases and J 3 bases, leaving 12 bases between the germline ends. The CDR3 DNA reads as TGCAGCGTAAAGGGCTGGGGCTACAATGAGCAGTTCTTC. This translates into CSVKGWGYNEQFF.

This clonotype was detected a few times. The chain couples TRBV11-1 to TRBJ2-5; D not resolved. The V gene lost 4 bases and the J gene lost 1 base, with 7 bases spanning the gap. This CDR3 comprises 13 residues. Germline V gene sequence: CDR1 SGHAT, CDR2 FQDESV (reference sequence). The CDR3: CASSWYSQETQYF. CDR3 DNA sequence: TGTGCCAGCAGCTGGTACAGCCAAGAGACCCAGTACTTC. Full variable domain (missing parts from reference TRBV11-1 and TRBJ2-5): EAEVAQSPRYKITEKSQAVAFWCDPISGHATLYWYRQILGQGPELLVQFQDESVVDDSQLPKDRFSAERLKGVDSTLKIQPAELGDSAMYLCASSWYSQETQYFGPGTRLLVL.

The chain joins TRBV5-1 to TRBJ2-1; unclear D gene. The CDR3 length is 14 residues. Germline V gene data show CDR1 as SGHRS and CDR2 as YFSETQ. Between the trimmed V and J ends, which lost 6 bases and 0 bases, there was a span of 10 bases. As DNA, the CDR3 is TGCGCCAGCATGAGTGAGGCCTCCTACAATGAGCAGTTCTTC. Protein sequence: CASMSEASYNEQFF.

This rearrangement joins TRBV4-2 to TRBJ2-7; D is unresolved. V gave up 0 bases and J gave up 0 bases, with 9 bases separating them. CDR1 is LGHNA, CDR2 YNFKEQ, per germline. The CDR3 spans 15 residues. CDR3 bases: TGTGCCAGCAGCCAAGATTTGGCGTCCTCCTACGAGCAGTACTTC. Its protein is CASSQDLASSYEQYF.

This clonotype was counted a few times. In DNA form, the CDR3 reads TGCGCCAGCAGCCTGGATGTACTGAGCTCCTACAATGAGCAGTTCTTC. Its protein product is CASSLDVLSSYNEQFF. V usage is TRBV5-1 and J usage is TRBJ2-1; no firm D call. V was trimmed by 4 bases and J by 0 bases, leaving 14 bases between them. The CDR3 extends over 16 amino acids. Germline CDR1 and CDR2: SGHRS and YFSETQ. The full variable domain, completed using reference TRBV5-1 and TRBJ2-1, is KAGVTQTPRYLIKTRGQQVTLSCSPISGHRSVSWYQQTPGQGLQFLFEYFSETQRNKGNFPGRFSGRQFSNSRSEMNVSTLELGDSALYLCASSLDVLSSYNEQFFGPGTRLTVL.

This chain links TRBV12-3 or TRBV12-4 with TRBJ2-7, with 7 bases fitting TRBD1. The CDR3 runs 14 residues. V lost 6 bases, J lost 4 bases, and 9 bases stayed unmatched. The CDR3 spells CASSMTGTAYEQYF. In DNA form, the CDR3 reads TGTGCCAGCAGCATGACCGGGACAGCTTACGAGCAGTACTTC.

The CDR3 region has the DNA TGCGCCAGCAGCCAAGCTGTCTATGAGCAGTTCTTC. Residues: CASSQAVYEQFF. The chain is built from TRBV4-1 and TRBJ2-1; no definite D call. Trimming cost V 1 base and J 8 bases, with 6 bases left between them. Looked up from germline, CDR1 is MGHRA and CDR2 is YSYEKL. CDR3 length equals 12 residues.

The chain joins TRBV2 to TRBJ2-3; TRBD2 agrees at 11 bases. Germline assignment: CDR1 SNHLY and CDR2 FYNNEI. This CDR3 has 11 residues. CDR3 sequence: CGLAGTDTQYF. Here the CDR3 DNA reads TGTGGACTAGCGGGAACAGATACGCAGTATTTT.

The gene calls are TRBV24-1 and TRBJ2-1; D may be TRBD2 (6 bases). The CDR3 loop spans 14 amino acids. V shed 6 bases and J shed 1 base, with 9 bases lying between them. From germline, CDR1 is KGHDR and CDR2 SFDVKD. In DNA, the CDR3 is TGTGCCACCAGTTCGGGACTGTCCTACAATGAGCAGTTCTTC. This codes for CATSSGLSYNEQFF.

This rearrangement joins TRBV5-6 to TRBJ1-6; 7 bases map to TRBD1. V lost 3 bases and J lost 10; bases outside the gene matches: 7. Germline V gene lookup returns CDR1 SGHDT and CDR2 YYEEEE. The CDR3 has 14 amino acids. CDR3 bases: TGTGCCAGCAGCTCGGGACAGTTCGAATCACCCCTCCACTTT. Translation: CASSSGQFESPLHF.

This chain connects TRBV4-2 to TRBJ2-1, with a weak D call TRBD2 (7 bases). The V end was cut by 3 bases, the J end by 9 bases, with 18 bases between. The CDR3 length is 15 residues. Germline values: CDR1 LGHNA, CDR2 YNFKEQ. The CDR3 reads CASSQGGLRGPEQFF. As DNA, the CDR3 is TGTGCCAGCAGCCAGGGGGGGCTTAGGGGTCCTGAGCAGTTCTTC.

J is TRBJ2-5 and V is TRBV5-1; the D is unclear. The CDR3 contains 13 residues. Trimming shortened V by 4 bases and J by 3 bases, and 10 bases separated the two germline ends. The germline V gene has CDR1 SGHRS and CDR2 YFSETQ. The CDR3: CASSVLVEETQYF. In DNA, the CDR3 is TGCGCCAGCAGCGTTTTGGTGGAAGAGACCCAGTACTTC.

This clonotype was detected many times. The V and J genes are TRBV2 and TRBJ2-1; a weak D match, TRBD2 (6 bases). The CDR3 is 11 residues long. V was clipped by 5 bases and J by 15 bases, with 14 bases between them. The V gene's germline CDR1 is SNHLY and CDR2 FYNNEI. For the CDR3, the DNA is TGTGCCAGCAGTAGAAGTGGGAGGCGGTTCTTC. Translating it yields CASSRSGRRFF. The entire variable domain, with the rest obtained from reference TRBV2 and TRBJ2-1, is as follows: EPEVTQTPSHQVTQMGQEVILRCVPISNHLYFYWYRQILGQKVEFLVSFYNNEISEKSEIFDDQFSVERPDGSNFTLKIRSTKLEDSAMYFCASSRSGRRFFGPGTRLTVL.

This clonotype was observed at least ten times. V gene TRBV29-1 combines with J gene TRBJ2-5; tentatively, D is TRBD1 (6 bases). CDR1 and CDR2 (germline): SQVTM, ANQGSEA. Trimming pared 1 base from V and 1 base from J, leaving 10 bases between. The CDR3 loop spans 14 amino acids. CDR3 residues: CSVEGTDSQETQYF. The CDR3 DNA reads as TGCAGCGTTGAAGGGACGGACAGCCAAGAGACCCAGTACTTC.

This clonotype appeared a few times. The genes are TRBV12-3 or TRBV12-4 and TRBJ1-2; the match to TRBD1 covers 8 bases. This CDR3 has 14 amino acids. The J segment lost 8 bases and the V segment lost 4 bases, leaving 9 bases of the junction unmatched. The CDR3 loop is CASSSDRGEGGYTF. The CDR3 bases are TGTGCCAGCAGTTCCGACAGGGGCGAGGGAGGCTACACCTTC.

This clonotype was seen only a few times. The V and J genes are TRBV4-3 and TRBJ2-7, with 11 bases lining up with TRBD1. The junction had 7 bases not matched to a gene; V was cut back by 3 bases and J by 3 bases. This CDR3 comprises 16 residues. The germline CDR1 and CDR2 sequences are LGHNA and YSLEER. Here the CDR3 reads CASSQDRGPYVYEQYF. DNA for the CDR3: TGCGCCAGCAGCCAGGACAGGGGGCCGTACGTCTACGAGCAGTACTTC.

This clonotype was observed a handful of times. The chain employs TRBV28 and TRBJ2-2; D may be TRBD2 (5 bases). The V gene's germline CDR1 is MDHEN and CDR2 SYDVKM. V was trimmed by 10 bases and J by 6 bases, leaving 15 bases between them. This CDR3 is 13 amino acids long. The CDR3 DNA reads TGTGCCACCCAACGAGGAGGAGCCGGGGAGCTGTTTTTT. This translates into CATQRGGAGELFF.

This clonotype was picked up many times. One end of the junction is discordant with germline, which a read error may explain. The chain couples TRBV5-8 to TRBJ2-5; D not certain. The CDR3 is made up of 10 amino acids. Germline CDR1 SGHTS, CDR2 YDEGEE. The CDR3: CASSLETQYF. CDR3 DNA sequence: TGTGCCAGCAGTTTGGAGACCCAGTACTTC.

The rearrangement links TRBV7-9 to TRBJ2-7; D is perhaps TRBD2 (5 bases). This CDR3 is built from 14 residues. Germline lookup yields CDR1 SEHNR and CDR2 FQNEAQ (reference sequence). Trimming pared 4 bases from V and 6 bases from J, leaving 16 bases between. This chain's CDR3 is CASSYRGLKAEQYF. The CDR3 DNA reads TGTGCCAGCAGCTACCGGGGATTAAAGGCCGAGCAGTACTTC.